This T cell receptor beta chain derives from a study of T-cell memory formation after mild COVID-19. TCRdb reprocessed the 5' RACE reads via MiXCR and lists one record per CDR3 protein. The repertoire has approximately 180,000 distinct CDR3 sequences, approximately 16% of them found once; the top ten carry around 1.9%. Germline CDR1 reads MNHEY; CDR2 reads SVGEGT. The V gene lost 5 bases and the J gene lost 1 base, with 9 bases spanning the gap. The CDR3 loop spans 14 amino acids. The chain is built from TRBV6-2 or TRBV6-3 and TRBJ1-5, with no clear D. Sequenced input: PBMCs or a T cell subset sorted from them (not recorded which). This receptor was taken from an adult woman who had mild COVID-19 (a few samples of this study predate the infection). Cell type and time point are not known. The DNA of the CDR3 is TGTGCCAGCAGTACCCCAGGAAGCAATCAGCCCCAGCATTTT. Protein sequence: CASSTPGSNQPQHF.